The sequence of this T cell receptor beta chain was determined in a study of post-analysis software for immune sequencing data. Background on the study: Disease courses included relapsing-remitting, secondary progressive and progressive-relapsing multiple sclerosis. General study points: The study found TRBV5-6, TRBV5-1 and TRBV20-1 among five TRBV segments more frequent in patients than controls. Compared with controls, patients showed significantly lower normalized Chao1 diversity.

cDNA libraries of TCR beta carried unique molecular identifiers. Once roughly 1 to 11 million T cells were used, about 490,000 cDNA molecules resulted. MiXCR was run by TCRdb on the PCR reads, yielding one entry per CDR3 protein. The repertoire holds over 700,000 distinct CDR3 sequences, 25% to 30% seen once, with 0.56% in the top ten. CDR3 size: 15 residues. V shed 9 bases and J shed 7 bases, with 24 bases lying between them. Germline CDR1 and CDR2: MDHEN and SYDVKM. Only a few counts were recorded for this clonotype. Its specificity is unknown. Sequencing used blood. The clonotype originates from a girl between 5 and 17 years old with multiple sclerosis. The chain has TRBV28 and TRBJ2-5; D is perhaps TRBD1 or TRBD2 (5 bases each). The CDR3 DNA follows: TGTGCCAGTATATCCCCCGGGGCCTGGACGGGGACCCAGTACTTC. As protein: CASISPGAWTGTQYF.